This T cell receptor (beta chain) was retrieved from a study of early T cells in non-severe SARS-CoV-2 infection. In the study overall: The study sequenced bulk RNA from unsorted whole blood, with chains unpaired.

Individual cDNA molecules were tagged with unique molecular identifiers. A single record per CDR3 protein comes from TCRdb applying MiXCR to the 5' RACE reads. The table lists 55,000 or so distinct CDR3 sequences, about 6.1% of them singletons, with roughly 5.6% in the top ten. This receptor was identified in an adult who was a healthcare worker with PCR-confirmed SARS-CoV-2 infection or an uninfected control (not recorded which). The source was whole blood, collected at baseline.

The CDR3 bases are TGTGCCAGCAGCTTAGCGTATCGGGGGGGCCCCACCAATGAGCAGTTCTTC. It specifies CASSLAYRGGPTNEQFF. The chain joins TRBV7-8 to TRBJ2-1; 8 nucleotides agree with TRBD2. CDR3 length equals 17 residues. After removal of 0 bases from V and 6 bases from J, the junction contained 10 bases not matched to a gene. Germline lookup yields CDR1 SGHVS and CDR2 FQNEAQ.